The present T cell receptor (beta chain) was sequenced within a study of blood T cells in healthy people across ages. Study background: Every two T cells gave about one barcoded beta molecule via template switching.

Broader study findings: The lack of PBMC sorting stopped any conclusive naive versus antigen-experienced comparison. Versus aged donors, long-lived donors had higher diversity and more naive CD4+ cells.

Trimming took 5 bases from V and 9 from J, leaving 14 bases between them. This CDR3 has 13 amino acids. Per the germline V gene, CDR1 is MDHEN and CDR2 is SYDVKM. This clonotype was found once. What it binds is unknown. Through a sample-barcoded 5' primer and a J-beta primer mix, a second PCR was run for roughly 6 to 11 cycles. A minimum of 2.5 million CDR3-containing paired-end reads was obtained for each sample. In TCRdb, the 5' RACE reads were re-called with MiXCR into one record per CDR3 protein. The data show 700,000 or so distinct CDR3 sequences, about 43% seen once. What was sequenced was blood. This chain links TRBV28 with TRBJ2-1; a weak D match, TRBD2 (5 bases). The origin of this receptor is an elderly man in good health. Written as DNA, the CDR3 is TGTGCCAGCAGTGTAGGGCGGCGGGTTGAGCAGTTCTTC. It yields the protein CASSVGRRVEQFF.